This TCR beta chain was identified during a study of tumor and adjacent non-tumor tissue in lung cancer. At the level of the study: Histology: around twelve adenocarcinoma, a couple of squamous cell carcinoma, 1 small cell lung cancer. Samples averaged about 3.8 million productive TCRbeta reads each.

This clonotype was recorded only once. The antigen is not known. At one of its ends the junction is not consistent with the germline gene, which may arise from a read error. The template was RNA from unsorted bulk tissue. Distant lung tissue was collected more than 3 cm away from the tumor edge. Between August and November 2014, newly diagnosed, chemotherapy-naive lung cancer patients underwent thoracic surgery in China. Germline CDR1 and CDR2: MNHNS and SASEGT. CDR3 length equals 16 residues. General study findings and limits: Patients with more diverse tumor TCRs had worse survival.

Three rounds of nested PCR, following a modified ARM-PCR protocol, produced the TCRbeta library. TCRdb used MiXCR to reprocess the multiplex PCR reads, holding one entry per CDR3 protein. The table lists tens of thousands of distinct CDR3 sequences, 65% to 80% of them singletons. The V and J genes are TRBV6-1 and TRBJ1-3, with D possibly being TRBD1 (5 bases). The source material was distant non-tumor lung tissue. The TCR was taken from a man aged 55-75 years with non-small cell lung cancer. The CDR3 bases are TGTGCCAGCGCGGGGCCCGGACCGTCCCCTGGAAACACCGTATATTTT. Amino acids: CASAGPGPSPGNTVYF.